A single sample gave rise to the 3 T cell receptor beta chains below, sequenced in a study of cytomegalovirus exposure and HLA in healthy donors. Researchers ran the PCR with 60 Vbeta and 13 Jbeta primers. Profiled with immunoSEQ multiplex PCR; TCRdb holds only in-frame clones, not every one. The table lists approximately 150,000 clones, about 70% of them singletons. Sample: PBMCs. These receptors all stem from a man aged 25-45 years in good health and CMV-seropositive.

The CDR3 spells CASSPLALLVEQFF. The CDR3 DNA reads TGTGCCAGCAGCCCATTAGCCCTTTTAGTTGAGCAGTTCTTC. This chain links TRBV5-8 with TRBJ2-1; D unresolved. Germline CDR1 reads SGHTS; CDR2 reads YDEGEE. The V and J ends lost 4 bases and 9 bases respectively, with 17 bases between them. This CDR3 region has 14 residues.

The CDR3 DNA is TGCGCCAGCAGCTTGGAGGAGGGAATGAACACTGAAGCTTTCTTT. It yields the protein CASSLEEGMNTEAFF. V gene TRBV5-1 combines with J gene TRBJ1-1; D is uncertain. V shed 0 bases and J shed 0 bases, with 9 bases lying between them. Germline V CDR1 and CDR2: SGHRS, YFSETQ. The CDR3 length is 15 residues.

J is TRBJ2-6 and V is TRBV13, with D hard to call. CDR1 is PRHDT, CDR2 FYEKMQ, per germline (reference sequence). CDR3 length: 14 amino acids. Trimming took off 6 bases at V and 0 bases at J, with 6 bases between the two ends. CDR3 in DNA: TGTGCCAGCAGGGAGTACTCTGGGGCCAACGTCCTGACTTTC. Translation: CASREYSGANVLTF.